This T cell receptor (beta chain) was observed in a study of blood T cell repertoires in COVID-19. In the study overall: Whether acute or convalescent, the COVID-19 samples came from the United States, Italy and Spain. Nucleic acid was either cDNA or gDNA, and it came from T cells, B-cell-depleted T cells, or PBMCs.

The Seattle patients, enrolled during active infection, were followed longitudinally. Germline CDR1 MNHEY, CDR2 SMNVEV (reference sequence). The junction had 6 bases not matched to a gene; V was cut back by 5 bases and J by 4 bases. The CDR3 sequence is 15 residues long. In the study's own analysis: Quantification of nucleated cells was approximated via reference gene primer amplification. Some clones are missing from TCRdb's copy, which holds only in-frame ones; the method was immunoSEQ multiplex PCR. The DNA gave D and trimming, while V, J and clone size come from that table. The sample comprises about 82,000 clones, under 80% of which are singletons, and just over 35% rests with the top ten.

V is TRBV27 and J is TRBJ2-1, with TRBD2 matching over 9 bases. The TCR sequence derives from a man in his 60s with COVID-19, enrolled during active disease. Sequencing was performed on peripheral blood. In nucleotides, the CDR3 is TGTGCCAGCAGTCTCGCGGGGGGGCCTTACAATGAGCAGTTCTTC. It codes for CASSLAGGPYNEQFF.